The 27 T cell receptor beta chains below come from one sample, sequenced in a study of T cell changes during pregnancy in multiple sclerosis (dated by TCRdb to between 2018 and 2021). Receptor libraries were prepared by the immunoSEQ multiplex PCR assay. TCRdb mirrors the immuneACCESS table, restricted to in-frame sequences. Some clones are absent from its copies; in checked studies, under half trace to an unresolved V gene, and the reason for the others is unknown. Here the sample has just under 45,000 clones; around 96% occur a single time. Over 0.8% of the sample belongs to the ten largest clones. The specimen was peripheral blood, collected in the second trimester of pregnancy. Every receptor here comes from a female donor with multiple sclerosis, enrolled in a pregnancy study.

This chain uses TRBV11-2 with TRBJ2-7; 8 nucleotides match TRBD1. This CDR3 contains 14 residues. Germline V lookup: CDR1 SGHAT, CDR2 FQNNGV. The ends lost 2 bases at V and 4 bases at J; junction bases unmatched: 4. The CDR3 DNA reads TGTGCCAGCAGCTTACATACAGGGGGTTACGAGCAGTACTTC. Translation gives CASSLHTGGYEQYF.

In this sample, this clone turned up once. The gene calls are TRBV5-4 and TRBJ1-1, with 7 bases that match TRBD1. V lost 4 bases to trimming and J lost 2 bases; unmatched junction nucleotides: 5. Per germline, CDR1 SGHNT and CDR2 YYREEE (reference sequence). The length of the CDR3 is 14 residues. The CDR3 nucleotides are TGTGCCAGCAGCGTACGGGACAGAAACACTGAAGCTTTCTTT. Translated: CASSVRDRNTEAFF.

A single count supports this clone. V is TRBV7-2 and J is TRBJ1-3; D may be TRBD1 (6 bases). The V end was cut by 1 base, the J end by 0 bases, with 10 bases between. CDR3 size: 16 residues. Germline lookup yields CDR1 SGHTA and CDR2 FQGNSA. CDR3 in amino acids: CASSLGGHLSGNTIYF. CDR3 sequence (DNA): TGTGCCAGCAGCTTAGGGGGACACCTCTCTGGAAACACCATATATTTT.

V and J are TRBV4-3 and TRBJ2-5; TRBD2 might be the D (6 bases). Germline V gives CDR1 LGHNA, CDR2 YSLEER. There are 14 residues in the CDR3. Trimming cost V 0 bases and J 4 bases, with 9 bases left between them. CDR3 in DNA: TGCGCCAGCAGCCAAGAGTTCGGGGGAGAGACCCAGTACTTC. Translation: CASSQEFGGETQYF.

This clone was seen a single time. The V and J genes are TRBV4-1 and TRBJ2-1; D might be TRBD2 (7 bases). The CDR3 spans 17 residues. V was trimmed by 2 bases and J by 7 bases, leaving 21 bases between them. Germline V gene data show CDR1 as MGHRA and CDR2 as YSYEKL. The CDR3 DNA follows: TGCGCCAGCAGCCAATTTGGGGGGGCAGATATTAGTAATGAGCAGTTCTTC. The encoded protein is CASSQFGGADISNEQFF.

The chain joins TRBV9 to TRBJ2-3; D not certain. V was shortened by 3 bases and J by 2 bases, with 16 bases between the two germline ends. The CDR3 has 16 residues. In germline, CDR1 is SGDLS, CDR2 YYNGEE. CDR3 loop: CASSAPLDLDTDTQYF. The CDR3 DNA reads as TGTGCCAGCAGCGCTCCCCTAGACCTAGACACAGATACGCAGTATTTT.

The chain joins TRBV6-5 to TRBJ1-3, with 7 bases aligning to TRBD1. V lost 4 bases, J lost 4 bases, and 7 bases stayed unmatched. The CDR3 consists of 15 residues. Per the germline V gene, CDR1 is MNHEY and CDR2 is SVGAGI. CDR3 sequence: CASSSPGGFGNTIYF. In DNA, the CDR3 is TGTGCCAGCAGTTCCCCAGGGGGATTCGGAAACACCATATATTTT.

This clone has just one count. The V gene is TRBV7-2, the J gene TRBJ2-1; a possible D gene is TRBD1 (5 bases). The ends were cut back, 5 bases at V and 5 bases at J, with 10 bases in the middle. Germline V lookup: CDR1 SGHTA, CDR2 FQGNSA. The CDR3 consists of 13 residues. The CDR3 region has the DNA TGTGCCAGCAGCACAAGACAGAACAATGAGCAGTTCTTC. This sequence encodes CASSTRQNNEQFF.

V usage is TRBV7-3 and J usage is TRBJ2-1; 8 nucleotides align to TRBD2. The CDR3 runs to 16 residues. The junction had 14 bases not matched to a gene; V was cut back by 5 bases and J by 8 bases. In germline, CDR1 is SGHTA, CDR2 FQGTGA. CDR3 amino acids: CASSPKVAGGLDEQFF. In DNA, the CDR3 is TGTGCCAGCAGCCCGAAGGTGGCGGGAGGTCTCGATGAGCAGTTCTTC.

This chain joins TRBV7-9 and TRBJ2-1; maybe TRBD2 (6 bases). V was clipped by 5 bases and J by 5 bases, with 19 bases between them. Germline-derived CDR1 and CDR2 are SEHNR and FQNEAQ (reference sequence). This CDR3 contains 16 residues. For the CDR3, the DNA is TGTGCCAGCAGCCCCCCCCTCAGCGGGTCCCACAATGAGCAGTTCTTC. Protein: CASSPPLSGSHNEQFF. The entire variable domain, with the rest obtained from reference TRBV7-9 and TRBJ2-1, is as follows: DTGVSQNPRHKITKRGQNVTFRCDPISEHNRLYWYRQTLGQGPEFLTYFQNEAQLEKSRLLSDRFSAERPKGSFSTLEIQRTEQGDSAMYLCASSPPLSGSHNEQFFGPGTRLTVL.

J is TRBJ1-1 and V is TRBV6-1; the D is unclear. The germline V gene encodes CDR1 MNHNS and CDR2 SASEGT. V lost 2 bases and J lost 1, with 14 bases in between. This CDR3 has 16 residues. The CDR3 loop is CASSELWREPNTEAFF. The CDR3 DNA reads TGTGCCAGCAGTGAACTCTGGCGGGAACCGAACACTGAAGCTTTCTTT.

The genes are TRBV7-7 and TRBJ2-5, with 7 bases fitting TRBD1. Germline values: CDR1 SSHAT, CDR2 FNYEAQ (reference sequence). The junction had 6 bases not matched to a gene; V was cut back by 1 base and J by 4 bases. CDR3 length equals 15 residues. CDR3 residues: CASSLEGGLGETQYF. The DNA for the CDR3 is TGTGCCAGCAGCTTAGAAGGGGGCTTAGGAGAGACCCAGTACTTC.

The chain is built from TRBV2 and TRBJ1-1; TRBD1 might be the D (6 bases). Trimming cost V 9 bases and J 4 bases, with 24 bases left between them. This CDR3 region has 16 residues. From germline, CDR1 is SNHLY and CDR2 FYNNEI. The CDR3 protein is CASHVGSKGGTTEAFF. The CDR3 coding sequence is TGTGCCAGTCACGTTGGGTCTAAGGGGGGGACCACTGAAGCTTTCTTT. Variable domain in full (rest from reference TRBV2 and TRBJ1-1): EPEVTQTPSHQVTQMGQEVILRCVPISNHLYFYWYRQILGQKVEFLVSFYNNEISEKSEIFDDQFSVERPDGSNFTLKIRSTKLEDSAMYFCASHVGSKGGTTEAFFGQGTRLTVV.

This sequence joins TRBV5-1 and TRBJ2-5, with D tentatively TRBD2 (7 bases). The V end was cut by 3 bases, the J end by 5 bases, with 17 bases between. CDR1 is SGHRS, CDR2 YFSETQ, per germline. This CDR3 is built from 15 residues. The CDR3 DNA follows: TGCGCCAGCAGCTCAAGGACGGGGGGCGGGGAGACCCAGTACTTC. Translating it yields CASSSRTGGGETQYF.

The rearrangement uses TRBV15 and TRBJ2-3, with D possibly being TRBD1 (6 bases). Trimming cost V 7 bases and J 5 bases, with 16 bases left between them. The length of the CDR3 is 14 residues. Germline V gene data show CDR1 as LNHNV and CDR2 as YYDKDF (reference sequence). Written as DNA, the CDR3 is TGTGCCACCACCGCGGCAGGGGCCGTAGATACGCAGTATTTT. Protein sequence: CATTAAGAVDTQYF.

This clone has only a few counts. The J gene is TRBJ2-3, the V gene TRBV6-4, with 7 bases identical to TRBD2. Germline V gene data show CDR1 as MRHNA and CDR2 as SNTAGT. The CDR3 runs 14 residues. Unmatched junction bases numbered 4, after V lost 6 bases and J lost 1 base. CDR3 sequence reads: CASSPGGGTDTQYF. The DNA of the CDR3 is TGTGCCAGCAGCCCGGGAGGCGGCACAGATACGCAGTATTTT.

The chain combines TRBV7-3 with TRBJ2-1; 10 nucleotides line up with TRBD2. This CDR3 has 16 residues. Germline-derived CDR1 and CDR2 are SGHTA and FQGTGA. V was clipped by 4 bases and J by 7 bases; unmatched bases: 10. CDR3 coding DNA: TGTGCCAGCAGCTCTGGAGCGGGAGGGCCGTTAAATGAGCAGTTCTTC. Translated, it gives CASSSGAGGPLNEQFF.

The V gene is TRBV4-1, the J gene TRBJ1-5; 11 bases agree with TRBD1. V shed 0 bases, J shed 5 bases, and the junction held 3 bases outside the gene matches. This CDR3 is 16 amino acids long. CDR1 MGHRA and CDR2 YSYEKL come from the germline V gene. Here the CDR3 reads CASSQEGQGGYQPQHF. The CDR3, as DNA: TGCGCCAGCAGCCAAGAGGGACAGGGGGGTTATCAGCCCCAGCATTTT.

In DNA, the CDR3 is TGTGCCAGCAGCTTGGGGGCATTCGGTCAAGATTCACCCCTCCACTTT. As protein: CASSLGAFGQDSPLHF. The chain has TRBV5-4 and TRBJ1-6; no definite D call. CDR1 and CDR2 from the germline V gene are SGHNT and YYREEE (reference sequence). The V end lost 0 bases, the J end lost 8 bases, and 15 bases lay between the germline ends. The CDR3 sequence is 16 residues long.

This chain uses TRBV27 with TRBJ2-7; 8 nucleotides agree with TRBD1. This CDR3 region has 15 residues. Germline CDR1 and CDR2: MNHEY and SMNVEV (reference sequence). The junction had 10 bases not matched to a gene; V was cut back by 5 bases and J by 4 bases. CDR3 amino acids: CASSPGQGALYEQYF. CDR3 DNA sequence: TGTGCCAGCAGTCCTGGCCAGGGGGCGTTGTACGAGCAGTACTTC.

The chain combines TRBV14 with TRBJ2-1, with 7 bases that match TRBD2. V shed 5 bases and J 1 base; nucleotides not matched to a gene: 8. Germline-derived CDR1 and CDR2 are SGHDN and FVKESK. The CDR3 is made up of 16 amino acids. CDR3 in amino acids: CASSAWGRGSYNEQFF. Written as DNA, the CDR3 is TGTGCCAGCAGCGCATGGGGGAGGGGTTCCTACAATGAGCAGTTCTTC.

CDR3 sequence: CAWTGTGDTGELFF. CDR3 nucleotides: TGTGCCTGGACCGGGACAGGGGACACCGGGGAGCTGTTTTTT. This chain uses TRBV30 with TRBJ2-2, with 10 positions matching TRBD1. The CDR3 runs to 14 residues. CDR1 and CDR2 from the germline V gene are GTSNPN and SVGIG (reference sequence). Trimming cost V 4 bases and J 3 bases; bases outside gene matches: 2. The complete variable domain, with remaining parts taken from reference TRBV30 and TRBJ2-2, reads SQTIHQWPATLVQPVGSPLSLECTVEGTSNPNLYWYRQAAGRGLQLLFYSVGIGQISSEVPQNLSASRPQDRQFILSSKKLLLSDSGFYLCAWTGTGDTGELFFGEGSRLTVL.

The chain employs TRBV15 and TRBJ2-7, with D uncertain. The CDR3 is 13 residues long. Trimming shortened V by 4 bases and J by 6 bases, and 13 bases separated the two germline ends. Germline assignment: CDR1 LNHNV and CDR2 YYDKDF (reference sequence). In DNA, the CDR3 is TGTGCCACCAGCACCCAGAGCCTAGGCGAGCAGTACTTC. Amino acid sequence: CATSTQSLGEQYF.

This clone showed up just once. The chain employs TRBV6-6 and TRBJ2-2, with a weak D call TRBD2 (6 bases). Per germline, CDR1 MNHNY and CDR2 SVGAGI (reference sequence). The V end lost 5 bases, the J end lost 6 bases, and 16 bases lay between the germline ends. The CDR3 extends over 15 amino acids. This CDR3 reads CASSRPPLAAGELFF. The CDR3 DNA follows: TGTGCCAGCAGTCGCCCCCCACTAGCCGCCGGGGAGCTGTTTTTT.

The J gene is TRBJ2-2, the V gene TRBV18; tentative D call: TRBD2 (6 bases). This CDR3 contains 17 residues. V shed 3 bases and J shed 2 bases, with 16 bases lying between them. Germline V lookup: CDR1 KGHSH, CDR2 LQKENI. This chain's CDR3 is CASSPPAAGSNTGELFF. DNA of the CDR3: TGTGCCAGCTCACCCCCTGCCGCGGGATCAAACACCGGGGAGCTGTTTTTT.

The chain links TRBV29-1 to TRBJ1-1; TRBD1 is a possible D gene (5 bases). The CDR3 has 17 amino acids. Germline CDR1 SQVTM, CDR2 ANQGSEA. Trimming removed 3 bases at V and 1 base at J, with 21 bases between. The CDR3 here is CSVEAWGDGRANTEAFF. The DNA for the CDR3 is TGCAGCGTTGAGGCGTGGGGGGACGGGCGGGCGAACACTGAAGCTTTCTTT.

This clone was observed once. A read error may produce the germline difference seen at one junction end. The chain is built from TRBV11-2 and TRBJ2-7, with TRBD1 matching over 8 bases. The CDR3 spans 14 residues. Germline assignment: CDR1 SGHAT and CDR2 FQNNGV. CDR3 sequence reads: CASSIDRGPYEQYF. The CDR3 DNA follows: TGTGCCAGCAGCATAGACAGGGGACCCTACGAGCAGTACTTC.